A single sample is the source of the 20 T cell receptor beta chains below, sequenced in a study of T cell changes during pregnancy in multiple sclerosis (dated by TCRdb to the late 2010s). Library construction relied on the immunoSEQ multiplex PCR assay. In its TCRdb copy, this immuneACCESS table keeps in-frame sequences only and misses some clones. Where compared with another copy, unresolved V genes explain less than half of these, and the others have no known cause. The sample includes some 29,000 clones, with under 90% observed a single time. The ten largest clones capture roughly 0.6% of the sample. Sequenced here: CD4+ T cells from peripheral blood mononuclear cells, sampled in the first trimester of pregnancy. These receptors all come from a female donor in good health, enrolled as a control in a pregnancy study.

CDR3 nucleotides: TGTGCCAGCAGTTTATACCCGGGACAGGAAGAGACCCAGTACTTC. It encodes CASSLYPGQEETQYF. J is TRBJ2-5 and V is TRBV27; TRBD1 agrees at 8 bases. The CDR3 loop spans 15 amino acids. V shed 1 base, J shed 3 bases, and the junction held 4 bases outside the gene matches. Germline V CDR1 and CDR2: MNHEY, SMNVEV (reference sequence).

The CDR3 nucleotides are TGTGCCATCAGTCAGGGGGGCCGAACCAAAAACATTCAGTACTTC. Protein: CAISQGGRTKNIQYF. The chain employs TRBV10-3 and TRBJ2-4, with TRBD1 as a possible D gene (7 bases). CDR1 and CDR2 (germline): ENHRY, SYGVKD. The CDR3 length is 15 residues. V lost 5 bases and J lost 2, with 13 bases in between.

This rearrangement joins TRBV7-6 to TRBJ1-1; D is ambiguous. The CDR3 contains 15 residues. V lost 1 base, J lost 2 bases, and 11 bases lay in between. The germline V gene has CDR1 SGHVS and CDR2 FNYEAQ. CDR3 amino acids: CASSLVAGSNTEAFF. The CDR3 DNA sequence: TGTGCCAGCAGCTTAGTCGCCGGGAGCAACACTGAAGCTTTCTTT.

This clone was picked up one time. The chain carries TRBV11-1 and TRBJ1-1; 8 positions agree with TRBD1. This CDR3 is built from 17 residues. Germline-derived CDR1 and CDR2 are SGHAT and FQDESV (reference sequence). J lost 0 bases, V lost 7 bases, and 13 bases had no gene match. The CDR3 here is CASTIRRTGTVNTEAFF. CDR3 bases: TGTGCCAGCACCATTAGAAGGACAGGGACAGTGAACACTGAAGCTTTCTTT.

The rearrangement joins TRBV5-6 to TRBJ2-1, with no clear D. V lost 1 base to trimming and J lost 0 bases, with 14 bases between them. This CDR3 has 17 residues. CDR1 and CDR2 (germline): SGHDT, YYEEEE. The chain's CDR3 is CASSLRLATLSYNEQFF. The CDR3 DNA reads TGTGCCAGCAGCTTGAGGCTCGCGACACTCTCCTACAATGAGCAGTTCTTC. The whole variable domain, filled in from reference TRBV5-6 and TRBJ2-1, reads DAGVTQSPTHLIKTRGQQVTLRCSPKSGHDTVSWYQQALGQGPQFIFQYYEEEERQRGNFPDRFSGHQFPNYSSELNVNALLLGDSALYLCASSLRLATLSYNEQFFGPGTRLTVL.

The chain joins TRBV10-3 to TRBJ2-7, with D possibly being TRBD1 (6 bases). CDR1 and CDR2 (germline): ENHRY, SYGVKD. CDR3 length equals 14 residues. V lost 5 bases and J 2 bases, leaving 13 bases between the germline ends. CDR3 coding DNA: TGTGCCATCAGTACAGGGTGGGGCCCCTACGAGCAGTACTTC. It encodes CAISTGWGPYEQYF.

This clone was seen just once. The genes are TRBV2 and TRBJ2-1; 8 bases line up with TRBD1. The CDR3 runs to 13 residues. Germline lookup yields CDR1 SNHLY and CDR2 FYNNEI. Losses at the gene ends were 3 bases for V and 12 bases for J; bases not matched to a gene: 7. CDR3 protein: CASSDLAGTGQFF. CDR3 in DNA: TGTGCCAGCAGTGATCTCGCCGGGACAGGGCAGTTCTTC.

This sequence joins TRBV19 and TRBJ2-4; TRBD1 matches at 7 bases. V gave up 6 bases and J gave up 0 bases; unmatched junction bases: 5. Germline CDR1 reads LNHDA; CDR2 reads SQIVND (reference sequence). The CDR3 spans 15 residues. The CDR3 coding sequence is TGTGCCAGTAGAACAGGGGATTTAGCCAAAAACATTCAGTACTTC. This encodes CASRTGDLAKNIQYF.

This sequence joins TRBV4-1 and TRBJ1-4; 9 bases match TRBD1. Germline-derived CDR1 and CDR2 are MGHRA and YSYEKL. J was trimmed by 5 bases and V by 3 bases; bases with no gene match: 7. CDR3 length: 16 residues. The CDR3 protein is CASSQTGGQGNEKLFF. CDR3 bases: TGCGCCAGCAGCCAGACGGGGGGACAGGGCAATGAAAAACTGTTTTTT.

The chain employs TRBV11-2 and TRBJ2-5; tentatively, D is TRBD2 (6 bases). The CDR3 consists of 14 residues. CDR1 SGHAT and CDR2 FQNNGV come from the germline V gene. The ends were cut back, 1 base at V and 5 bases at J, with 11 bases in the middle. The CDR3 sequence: CASSLARRAETQYF. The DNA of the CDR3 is TGTGCCAGCAGCTTAGCCAGGAGGGCTGAGACCCAGTACTTC.

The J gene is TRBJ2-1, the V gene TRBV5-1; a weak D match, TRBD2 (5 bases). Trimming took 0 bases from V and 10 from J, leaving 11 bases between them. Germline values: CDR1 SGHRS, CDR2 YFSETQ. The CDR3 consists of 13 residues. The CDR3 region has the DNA TGCGCCAGCAGCTTGGTAGCGAGCCCAGAGCAGTTCTTC. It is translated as CASSLVASPEQFF.

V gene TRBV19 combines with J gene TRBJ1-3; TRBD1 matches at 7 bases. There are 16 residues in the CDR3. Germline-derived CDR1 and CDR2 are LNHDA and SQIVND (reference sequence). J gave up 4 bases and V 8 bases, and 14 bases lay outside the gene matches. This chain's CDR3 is CASGTAGPNTGNTIYF. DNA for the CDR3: TGTGCCAGTGGGACAGCGGGCCCGAACACCGGAAACACCATATATTTT.

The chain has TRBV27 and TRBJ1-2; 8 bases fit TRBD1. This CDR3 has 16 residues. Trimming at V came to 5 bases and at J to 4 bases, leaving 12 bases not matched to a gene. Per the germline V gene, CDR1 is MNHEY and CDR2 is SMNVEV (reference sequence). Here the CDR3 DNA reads TGTGCCAGCAGTATTCACGGACAGGGTGCTTCCTATGGCTACACCTTC. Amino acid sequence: CASSIHGQGASYGYTF.

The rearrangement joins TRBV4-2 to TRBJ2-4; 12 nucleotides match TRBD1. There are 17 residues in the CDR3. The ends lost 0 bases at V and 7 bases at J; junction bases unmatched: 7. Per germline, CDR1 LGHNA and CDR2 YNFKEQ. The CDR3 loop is CASSQESAGQGANIQYF. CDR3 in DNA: TGTGCCAGCAGCCAAGAATCAGCGGGACAGGGGGCGAACATTCAGTACTTC.

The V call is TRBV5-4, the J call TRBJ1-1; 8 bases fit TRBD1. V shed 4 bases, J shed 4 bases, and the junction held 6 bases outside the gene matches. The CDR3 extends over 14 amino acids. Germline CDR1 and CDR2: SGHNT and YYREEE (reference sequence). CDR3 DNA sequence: TGTGCCAGCAGCGGACTGACAGGGGTCACTGAAGCTTTCTTT. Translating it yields CASSGLTGVTEAFF.

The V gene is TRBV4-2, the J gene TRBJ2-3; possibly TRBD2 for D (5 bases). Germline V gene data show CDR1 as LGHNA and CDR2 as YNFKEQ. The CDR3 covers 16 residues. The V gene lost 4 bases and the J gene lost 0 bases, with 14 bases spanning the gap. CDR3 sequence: CASSPPAGGSTDTQYF. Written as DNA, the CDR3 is TGTGCCAGCAGCCCCCCCGCGGGCGGGAGCACAGATACGCAGTATTTT.

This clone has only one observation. CDR3 nucleotides: TGTGCCAGCAGCTTAGCGGGGTATAGCAATCAGCCCCAGCATTTT. It specifies CASSLAGYSNQPQHF. The chain recombines TRBV11-2 with TRBJ1-5; D gene uncertain. V was shortened by 1 base and J by 0 bases, with 7 bases between the two germline ends. The germline CDR1 and CDR2 sequences are SGHAT and FQNNGV. This CDR3 comprises 15 residues. Supplemented by reference TRBV11-2 and TRBJ1-5, the full variable domain reads EAGVAQSPRYKIIEKRQSVAFWCNPISGHATLYWYQQILGQGPKLLIQFQNNGVVDDSQLPKDRFSAERLKGVDSTLKIQPAKLEDSAVYLCASSLAGYSNQPQHFGDGTRLSIL.

Here the CDR3 reads CASRRQVPNTEAFF. The CDR3 DNA sequence: TGTGCCAGCAGACGACAGGTGCCGAACACTGAAGCTTTCTTT. The chain uses TRBV7-9 and TRBJ1-1; possible D gene TRBD1, 6 bases. Trimming took off 6 bases at V and 1 base at J, with 12 bases between the two ends. CDR3 length: 14 residues. The V gene's germline CDR1 is SEHNR and CDR2 FQNEAQ (reference sequence).

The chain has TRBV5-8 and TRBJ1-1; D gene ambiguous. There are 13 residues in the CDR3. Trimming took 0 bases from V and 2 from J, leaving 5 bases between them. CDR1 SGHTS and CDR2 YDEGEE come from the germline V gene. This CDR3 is CASSLAGNTEAFF. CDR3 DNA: TGTGCCAGCAGCTTGGCAGGCAACACTGAAGCTTTCTTT.

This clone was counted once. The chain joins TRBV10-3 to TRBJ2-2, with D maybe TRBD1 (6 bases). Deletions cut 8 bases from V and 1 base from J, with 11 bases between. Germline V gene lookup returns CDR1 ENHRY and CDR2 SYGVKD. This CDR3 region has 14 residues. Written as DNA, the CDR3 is TGTGCCATCCAGGGGTTGGAGAACACCGGGGAGCTGTTTTTT. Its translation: CAIQGLENTGELFF.